A single T cell receptor beta chain is shown here with its context. The antigen remains undetermined. These data belong to a study of T cell responses to AZD1222 COVID-19 vaccine. This table comes from immunoSEQ multiplex PCR, and its TCRdb copy is limited to in-frame clones, with some not included. The sample lists approximately 100,000 clones; 90% to 95% were seen once. Regarding the study as a whole: The study sampled repertoires only after the peak T cell response. Clonal diversity was possibly underestimated, and the donors were mostly white British, with more females.

The length of the CDR3 is 15 residues. The germline V gene has CDR1 KGHSH and CDR2 LQKENI. Trimming removed 2 bases from V and 4 bases from J; junction bases left unmatched: 5. The specimen comprised peripheral blood, sampled on day 0 of AZD1222 vaccination. This rearrangement joins TRBV18 to TRBJ2-3, with 8 bases fitting TRBD2. The source is an adult in good health. Here the CDR3 DNA reads TGTGCCAGCTCACCAGTCTCGGGAGGGCCAGATACGCAGTATTTT. Its protein is CASSPVSGGPDTQYF.